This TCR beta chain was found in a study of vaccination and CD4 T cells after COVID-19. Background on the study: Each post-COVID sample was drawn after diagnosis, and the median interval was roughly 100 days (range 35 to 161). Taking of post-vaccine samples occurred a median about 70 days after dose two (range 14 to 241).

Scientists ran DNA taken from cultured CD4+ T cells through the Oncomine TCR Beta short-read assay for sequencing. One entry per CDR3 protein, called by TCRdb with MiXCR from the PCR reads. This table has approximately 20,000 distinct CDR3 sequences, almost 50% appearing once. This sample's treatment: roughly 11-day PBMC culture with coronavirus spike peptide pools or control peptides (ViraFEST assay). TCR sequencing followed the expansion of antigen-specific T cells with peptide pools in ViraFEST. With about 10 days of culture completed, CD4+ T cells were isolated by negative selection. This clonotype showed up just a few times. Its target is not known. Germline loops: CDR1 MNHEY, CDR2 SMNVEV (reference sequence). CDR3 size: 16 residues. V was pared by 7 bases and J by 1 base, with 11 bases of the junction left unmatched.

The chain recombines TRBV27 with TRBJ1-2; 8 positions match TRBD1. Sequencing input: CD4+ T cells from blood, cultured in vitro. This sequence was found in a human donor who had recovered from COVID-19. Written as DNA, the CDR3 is TGTGCCAGCACCACTAACCATGACAGGGGTAACTATGGCTACACCTTC. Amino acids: CASTTNHDRGNYGYTF.